A single sample is the source of the 20 T cell receptor beta chains below, sequenced in a study of T cells in Graves' hyperthyroidism and ophthalmopathy. TCR beta CDR3 region amplification was performed from RNA transcripts. HTBI primers were used for first-round RT-PCR of the TCR CDR3. MiXCR, applied by TCRdb to the multiplex PCR reads, yields one record per CDR3 protein. The sample has about 350,000 distinct CDR3 sequences, around 14% seen once; the top ten hold 20% to 25%. Sequenced: blood. The receptors stem from a woman aged 25 to 45 with Graves' hyperthyroidism.

This clonotype occurred many times. This rearrangement joins TRBV11-2 to TRBJ2-5, with no clear D. CDR1 is SGHAT, CDR2 FQNNGV, per germline. This CDR3 region has 11 residues. V shed 3 bases and J shed 8 bases, with 7 bases lying between them. The CDR3 protein is CASSLVVTQYF. In DNA, the CDR3 is TGTGCCAGCAGCTTGGTAGTTACCCAGTACTTC.

This clonotype came up a few times. This chain links TRBV20-1 with TRBJ1-4; no definite D call. Trimming pared 3 bases from V and 3 bases from J, leaving 11 bases between. Per germline, CDR1 DFQATT and CDR2 SNEGSKA (reference sequence). CDR3 length: 14 residues. In nucleotides, the CDR3 is TGCAGTGCTAGTGTGGGCCCAGCTAATGAAAAACTGTTTTTT. Translating it yields CSASVGPANEKLFF.

This clonotype was seen ten or more times. J is TRBJ1-5 and V is TRBV9; D not certain. V lost 0 bases and J lost 6, with 10 bases in between. The V gene's germline CDR1 is SGDLS and CDR2 YYNGEE. The CDR3 totals 14 residues. The CDR3 sequence: CASSVGESGQPQHF. CDR3 DNA: TGTGCCAGCAGCGTAGGGGAGTCTGGTCAGCCCCAGCATTTT.

This clonotype showed up many times. The genes are TRBV20-1 and TRBJ2-7, with 9 positions matching TRBD1. Losses at the gene ends were 4 bases for V and 5 bases for J; bases not matched to a gene: 6. Per the germline V gene, CDR1 is DFQATT and CDR2 is SNEGSKA (reference sequence). There are 13 residues in the CDR3. The DNA for the CDR3 is TGCAGTGCTAAGACAGGGGGAGTAAACGAGCAGTACTTC. Translated: CSAKTGGVNEQYF.

This clonotype was recorded at least ten times. The rearrangement uses TRBV28 and TRBJ1-3, with D unclear. The CDR3 is made up of 14 amino acids. Germline V gene sequence: CDR1 MDHEN, CDR2 SYDVKM. Trimming stripped 1 base from V and 2 bases from J, with 6 bases between. The CDR3 protein is CASSLSLAGNTIYF. For the CDR3, the DNA is TGTGCCAGCAGTTTATCTCTAGCTGGAAACACCATATATTTT.

This clonotype was observed at least ten times. The chain links TRBV6-1 to TRBJ2-7; no clear D gene. The length of the CDR3 is 14 residues. Germline CDR1 is MNHNS and CDR2 is SASEGT. V lost 1 base and J lost 2, with 9 bases in between. CDR3 protein: CASSEVQPTYEQYF. For the CDR3, the DNA is TGTGCCAGCAGTGAAGTGCAGCCCACCTACGAGCAGTACTTC.

The rearrangement links TRBV19 to TRBJ1-5; no clear D. V was pared by 6 bases and J by 1 base, with 10 bases between. CDR1 and CDR2 (germline): LNHDA, SQIVND (reference sequence). There are 14 residues in the CDR3. The CDR3 loop reads CASRRLTSNQPQHF. CDR3 sequence (DNA): TGTGCCAGTAGACGGTTAACCAGCAATCAGCCCCAGCATTTT.

The gene calls are TRBV19 and TRBJ2-1; D unresolved. CDR1 LNHDA and CDR2 SQIVND come from the germline V gene (reference sequence). V was cut by 2 bases and J by 4 bases, with 6 bases left in between. The CDR3 has 13 residues. CDR3 sequence: CASSISAYNEQFF. The CDR3 DNA follows: TGTGCCAGTAGTATAAGTGCTTACAATGAGCAGTTCTTC.

The sample holds a few counts of this clonotype. This chain connects TRBV9 to TRBJ2-1; D uncertain. The CDR3 spans 12 residues. CDR1 SGDLS and CDR2 YYNGEE come from the germline V gene. The V and J ends lost 2 bases and 9 bases respectively, with 9 bases between them. The DNA for the CDR3 is TGTGCCAGCAGCGTTGAAGCGACTGAGCAGTTCTTC. This codes for CASSVEATEQFF.

There are many counts of this clonotype. This sequence joins TRBV7-9 and TRBJ1-2; possible D gene TRBD1, 6 bases. Per the germline V gene, CDR1 is SEHNR and CDR2 is FQNEAQ (reference sequence). The CDR3 consists of 14 residues. Trimming cost V 1 base and J 0 bases, with 6 bases left between them. The CDR3 DNA is TGTGCCAGCAGCTTAGGGACAGCTAACTATGGCTACACCTTC. Amino acids: CASSLGTANYGYTF. Full variable domain (remainder filled in from reference TRBV7-9 and TRBJ1-2): DTGVSQNPRHKITKRGQNVTFRCDPISEHNRLYWYRQTLGQGPEFLTYFQNEAQLEKSRLLSDRFSAERPKGSFSTLEIQRTEQGDSAMYLCASSLGTANYGYTFGSGTRLTVV.

This clonotype was seen many times. The V gene is TRBV29-1, the J gene TRBJ1-4; D is possibly TRBD1 (6 bases). The CDR3 extends over 13 amino acids. Trimming shortened V by 6 bases and J by 4 bases, and 12 bases separated the two germline ends. Germline V CDR1 and CDR2: SQVTM, ANQGSEA. As DNA, the CDR3 is TGCAGCGTGAACACAGGGATTAATGAAAAACTGTTTTTT. This sequence encodes CSVNTGINEKLFF.

This clonotype was found many times. The chain has TRBV6-2 or TRBV6-3 and TRBJ2-7; D may be TRBD1 (6 bases). The V and J ends lost 5 bases and 2 bases respectively, with 16 bases between them. The germline V gene encodes CDR1 MNHEY and CDR2 SVGEGT. CDR3 length: 15 amino acids. The CDR3 sequence: CASSDPGTRTYEQYF. CDR3 in DNA: TGTGCCAGCAGTGACCCCGGGACACGGACCTACGAGCAGTACTTC.

This clonotype was seen a handful of times. The chain is built from TRBV20-1 and TRBJ2-7; D possibly corresponds to TRBD2 (6 bases). The CDR3 covers 14 residues. The V end lost 6 bases, the J end lost 4 bases, and 19 bases lay between the germline ends. Germline CDR1 is DFQATT and CDR2 is SNEGSKA (reference sequence). CDR3 bases: TGCAGTGCGATGGGCGGGGCGAATCGGTACGAGCAGTACTTC. This codes for CSAMGGANRYEQYF.

The chain employs TRBV20-1 and TRBJ2-7, with a weak D call TRBD1 (5 bases). Deletions cut 6 bases from V and 2 bases from J, with 11 bases between. This CDR3 has 12 residues. Germline values: CDR1 DFQATT, CDR2 SNEGSKA (reference sequence). CDR3 loop: CSAQTDTYEQYF. As DNA, the CDR3 is TGCAGTGCGCAGACAGATACCTACGAGCAGTACTTC.

This clonotype was seen more than once but under ten times. The chain is built from TRBV6-1 and TRBJ2-3; D is unclear. Trimming stripped 2 bases from V and 7 bases from J, with 7 bases between. This CDR3 has 12 amino acids. Germline CDR1 MNHNS, CDR2 SASEGT. The DNA for the CDR3 is TGTGCCAGCAGTGAAACTCAATATACGCAGTATTTT. Its translation is CASSETQYTQYF.

This clonotype was found a few times. This chain connects TRBV12-3 or TRBV12-4 to TRBJ2-3; a weak D match, TRBD2 (6 bases). Trimming left V 4 bases short and J 1 base short, with 18 bases between. The CDR3 is made up of 17 amino acids. CDR3: CASSSSGSGRGTDTQYF. In DNA, the CDR3 is TGTGCCAGCAGTTCCTCCGGTAGCGGCCGGGGCACAGATACGCAGTATTTT.

This clonotype has at least ten counts. The V gene is TRBV12-3 or TRBV12-4, the J gene TRBJ2-1; either TRBD1 or TRBD2 may supply D (5 bases each). V lost 7 bases and J lost 3, with 28 bases in between. The CDR3 is 19 amino acids. Here the CDR3 reads CASIDGDVSIWNVYNEQFF. The CDR3 region has the DNA TGTGCCAGCATCGATGGGGACGTAAGCATTTGGAACGTCTACAATGAGCAGTTCTTC.

This chain links TRBV5-6 with TRBJ2-7; 13 bases map to TRBD2. The V gene end was trimmed by 2 bases and the J gene end by 7 bases; junction bases not matched to a gene: 12. Germline CDR1 reads SGHDT; CDR2 reads YYEEEE. The CDR3 extends over 17 amino acids. As DNA, the CDR3 is TGTGCCAGCAGCTTTGGACTAGCGGGAGAGCCCTTCTTGGAGCAGTACTTC. This encodes CASSFGLAGEPFLEQYF.

On this clonotype itself: At one boundary the junction diverges from the germline segment, which might be a read error. J is TRBJ2-3 and V is TRBV7-2; D may correspond to TRBD1 or TRBD2 (7 bases each). The CDR3 contains 16 residues. The germline V gene has CDR1 SGHTA and CDR2 FQGNSA. The CDR3 here is CASSRLTGEGTDTKCF. The CDR3 DNA follows: TGTGCCAGCAGTAGACTCACAGGGGAGGGCACAGATACGAAGTGTTTT.

About this clonotype: The conserved phenylalanine or tryptophan normally closing the CDR3 is absent here, so this likely arose from a read error. This rearrangement joins TRBV6-5 to TRBJ1-3, with D unresolved. Germline CDR1 and CDR2: MNHEY and SVGAGI. Trimming left V 4 bases short and J 0 bases short, with 22 bases between. The CDR3 loop spans 19 amino acids. CDR3 sequence (DNA): TGTGCCAGCAGTTCCCTTGGTAGAGGAGGGCCCCGCTCTGGAAACACCATATATTTG. Amino acids: CASSSLGRGGPRSGNTIYL.